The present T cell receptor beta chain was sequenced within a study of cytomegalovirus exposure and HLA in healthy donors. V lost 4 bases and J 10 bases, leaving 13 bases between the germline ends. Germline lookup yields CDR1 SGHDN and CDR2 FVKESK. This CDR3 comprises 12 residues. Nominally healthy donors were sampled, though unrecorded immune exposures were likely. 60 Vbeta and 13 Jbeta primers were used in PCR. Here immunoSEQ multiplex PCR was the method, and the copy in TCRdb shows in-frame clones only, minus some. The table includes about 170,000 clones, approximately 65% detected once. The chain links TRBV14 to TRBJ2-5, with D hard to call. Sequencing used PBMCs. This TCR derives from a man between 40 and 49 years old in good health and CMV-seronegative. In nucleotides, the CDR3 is TGTGCCAGCAGCCCATCACGGTCGGTCCAGTACTTC. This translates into CASSPSRSVQYF.